The TCR beta chain described here comes from a study of blood T cell repertoires in COVID-19. The overall study: Acute and convalescent COVID-19 specimens originated in the United States, Italy and Spain. Nucleic acid was either cDNA or gDNA, and it came from T cells, B-cell-depleted T cells, or PBMCs.

CDR1 is DFQATT, CDR2 SNEGSKA, per germline (reference sequence). CDR3 length equals 13 residues. Trimming removed 3 bases at V and 2 bases at J, with 10 bases between. TCRdb's copy holds only in-frame clones and misses some; the assay was immunoSEQ multiplex PCR. The sample has about 120,000 clones; 90% are singletons. Seattle's cohort entered during active infection and was followed longitudinally. This chain uses TRBV20-1 with TRBJ1-1, with unresolved D. This sequence originates from a woman aged 55-70 years with COVID-19, enrolled during active disease. The sequenced material came from peripheral blood. CDR3 bases: TGCAGTGCTAGTCAGTCGGGTAACACTGAAGCTTTCTTT. This codes for CSASQSGNTEAFF.